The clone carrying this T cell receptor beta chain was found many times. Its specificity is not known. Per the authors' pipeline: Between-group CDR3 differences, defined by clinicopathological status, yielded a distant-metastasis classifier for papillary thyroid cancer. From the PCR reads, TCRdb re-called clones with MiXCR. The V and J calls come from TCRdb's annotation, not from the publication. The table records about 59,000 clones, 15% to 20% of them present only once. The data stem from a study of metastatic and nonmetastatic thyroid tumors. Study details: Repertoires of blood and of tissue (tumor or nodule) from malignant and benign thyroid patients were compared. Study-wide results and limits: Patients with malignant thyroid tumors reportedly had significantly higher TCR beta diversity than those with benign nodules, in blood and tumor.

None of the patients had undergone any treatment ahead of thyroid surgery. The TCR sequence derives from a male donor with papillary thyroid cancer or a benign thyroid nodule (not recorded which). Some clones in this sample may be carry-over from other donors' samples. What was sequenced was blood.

CDR3 sequence reads: CSVQVGDFYGYTF. The CDR3 region has the DNA TGCAGCGTTCAGGTCGGAGATTTCTATGGCTACACCTTC. The rearrangement uses TRBV29-1 and TRBJ1-2; no reliable D call. V was clipped by 5 bases and J by 4 bases, with 14 bases between them. Germline V CDR1 and CDR2: SQVTM, ANQGSEA. This CDR3 contains 13 residues.